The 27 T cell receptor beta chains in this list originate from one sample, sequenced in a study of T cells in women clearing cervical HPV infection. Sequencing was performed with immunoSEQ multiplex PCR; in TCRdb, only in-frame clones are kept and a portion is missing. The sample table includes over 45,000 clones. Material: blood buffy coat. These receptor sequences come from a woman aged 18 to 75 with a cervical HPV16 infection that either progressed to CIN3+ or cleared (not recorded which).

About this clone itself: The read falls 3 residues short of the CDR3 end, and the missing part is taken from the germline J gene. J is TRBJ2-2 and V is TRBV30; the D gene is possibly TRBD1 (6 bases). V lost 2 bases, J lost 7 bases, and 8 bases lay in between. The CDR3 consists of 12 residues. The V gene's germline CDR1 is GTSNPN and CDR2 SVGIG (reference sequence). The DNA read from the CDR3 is TGTGCCTGGAGTCAGGGGATCGGGGAG. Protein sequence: CAWSQGIGE. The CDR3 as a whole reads CAWSQGIGELFF.

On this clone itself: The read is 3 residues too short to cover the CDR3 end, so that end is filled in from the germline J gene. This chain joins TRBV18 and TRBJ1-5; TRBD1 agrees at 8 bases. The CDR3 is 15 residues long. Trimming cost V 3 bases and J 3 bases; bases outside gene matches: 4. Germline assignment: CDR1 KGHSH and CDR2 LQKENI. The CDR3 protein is CASSPRGLDNQPQHF. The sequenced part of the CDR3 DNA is TGTGCCAGCTCACCCAGGGGGCTCGACAATCAGCCC.

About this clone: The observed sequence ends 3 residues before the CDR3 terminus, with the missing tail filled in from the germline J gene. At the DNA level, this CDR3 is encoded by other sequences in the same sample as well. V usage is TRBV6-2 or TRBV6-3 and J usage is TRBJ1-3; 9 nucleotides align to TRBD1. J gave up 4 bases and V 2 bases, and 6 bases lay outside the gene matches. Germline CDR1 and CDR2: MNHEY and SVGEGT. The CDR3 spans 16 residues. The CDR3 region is CASSYPTGGGGNTIYF. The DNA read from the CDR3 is TGTGCCAGCAGTTACCCGACAGGGGGTGGAGGAAACACC.

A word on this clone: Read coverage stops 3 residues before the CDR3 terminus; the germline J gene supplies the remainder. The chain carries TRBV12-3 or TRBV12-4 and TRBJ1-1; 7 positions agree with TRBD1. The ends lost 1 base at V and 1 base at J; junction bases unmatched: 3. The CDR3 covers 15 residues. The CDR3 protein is CASSLGWTGNTEAFF. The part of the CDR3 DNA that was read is TGTGCCAGCAGTTTAGGGTGGACAGGGAACACTGAA.

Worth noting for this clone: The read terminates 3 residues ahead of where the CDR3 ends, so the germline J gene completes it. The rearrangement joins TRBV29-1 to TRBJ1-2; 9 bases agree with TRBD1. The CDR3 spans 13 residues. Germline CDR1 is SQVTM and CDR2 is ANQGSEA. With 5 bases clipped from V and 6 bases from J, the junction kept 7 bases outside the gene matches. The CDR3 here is CSVSAGQGHGYTF. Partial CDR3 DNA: TGCAGCGTTTCAGCGGGACAGGGTCATGGC.

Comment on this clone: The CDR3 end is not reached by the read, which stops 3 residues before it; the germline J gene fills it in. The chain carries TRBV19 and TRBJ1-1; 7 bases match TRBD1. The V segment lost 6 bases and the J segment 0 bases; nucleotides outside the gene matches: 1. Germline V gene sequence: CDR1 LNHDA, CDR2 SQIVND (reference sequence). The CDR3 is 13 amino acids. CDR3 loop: CASRDRVNTEAFF. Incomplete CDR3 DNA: TGTGCCAGTAGAGACAGGGTGAACACTGAA.

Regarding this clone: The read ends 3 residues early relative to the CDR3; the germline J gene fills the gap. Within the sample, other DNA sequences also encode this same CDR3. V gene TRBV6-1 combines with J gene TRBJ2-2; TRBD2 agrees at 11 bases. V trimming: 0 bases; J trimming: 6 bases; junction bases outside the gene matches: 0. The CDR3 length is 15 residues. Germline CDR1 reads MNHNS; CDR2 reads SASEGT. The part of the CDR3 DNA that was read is TGTGCCAGCAGTGAAGCTAGCGGGGGGGCCGGGGAG. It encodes CASSEASGGAGE. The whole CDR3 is CASSEASGGAGELFF.

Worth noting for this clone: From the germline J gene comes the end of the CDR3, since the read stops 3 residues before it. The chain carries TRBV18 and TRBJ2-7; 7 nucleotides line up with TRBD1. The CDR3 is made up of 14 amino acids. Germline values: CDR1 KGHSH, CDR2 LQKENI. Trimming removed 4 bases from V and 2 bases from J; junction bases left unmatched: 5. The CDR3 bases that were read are TGTGCCAGCTCACGGGCCGACAGGGCCTACGAG. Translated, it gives CASSRADRAYE. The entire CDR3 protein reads CASSRADRAYEQYF. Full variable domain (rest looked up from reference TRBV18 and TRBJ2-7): NAGVMQNPRHLVRRRGQEARLRCSPMKGHSHVYWYRQLPEEGLKFMVYLQKENIIDESGMPKERFSAEFPKEGPSILRIQQVVRGDSAAYFCASSRADRAYEQYFGPGTRLTVT.

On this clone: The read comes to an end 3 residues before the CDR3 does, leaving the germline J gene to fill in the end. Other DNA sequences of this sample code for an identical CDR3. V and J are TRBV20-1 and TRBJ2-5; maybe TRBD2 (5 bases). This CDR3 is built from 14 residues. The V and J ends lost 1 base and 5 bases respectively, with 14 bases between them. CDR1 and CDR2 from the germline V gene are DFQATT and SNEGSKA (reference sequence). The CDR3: CSARGDYVGETQYF. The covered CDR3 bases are TGCAGTGCTAGAGGCGACTACGTTGGCGAGACC.

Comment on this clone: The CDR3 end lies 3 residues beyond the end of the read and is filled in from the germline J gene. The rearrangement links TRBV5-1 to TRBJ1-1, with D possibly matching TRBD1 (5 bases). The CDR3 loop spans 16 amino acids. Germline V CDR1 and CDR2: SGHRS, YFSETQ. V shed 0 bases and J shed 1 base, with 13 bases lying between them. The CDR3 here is CASSLGFRGRNTEAFF. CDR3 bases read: TGCGCCAGCAGCTTGGGTTTCCGGGGGAGGAACACTGAA.

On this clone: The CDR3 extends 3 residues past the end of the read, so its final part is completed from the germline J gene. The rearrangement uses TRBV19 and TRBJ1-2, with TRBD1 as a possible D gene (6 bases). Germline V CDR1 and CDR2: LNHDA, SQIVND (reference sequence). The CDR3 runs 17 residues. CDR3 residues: CASKRTGTSGAYNDYTF. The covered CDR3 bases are TGTGCCAGTAAGCGAACAGGGACTAGCGGGGCCTACAATGAC. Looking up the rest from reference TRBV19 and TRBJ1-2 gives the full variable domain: DGGITQSPKYLFRKEGQNVTLSCEQNLNHDAMYWYRQDPGQGLRLIYYSQIVNDFQKGDIAEGYSVSREKKESFPLTVTSAQKNPTAFYLCASKRTGTSGAYNDYTFGSGTRLTVV.

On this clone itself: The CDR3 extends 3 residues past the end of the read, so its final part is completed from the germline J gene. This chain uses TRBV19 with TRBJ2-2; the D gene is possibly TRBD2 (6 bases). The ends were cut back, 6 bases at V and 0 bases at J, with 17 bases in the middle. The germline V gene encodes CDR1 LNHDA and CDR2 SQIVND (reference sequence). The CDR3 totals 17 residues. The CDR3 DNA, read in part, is TGTGCCAGTAGCACGTTCGGGGGATTCGCGAACACCGGGGAG. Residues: CASSTFGGFANTGE. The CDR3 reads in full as CASSTFGGFANTGELFF.

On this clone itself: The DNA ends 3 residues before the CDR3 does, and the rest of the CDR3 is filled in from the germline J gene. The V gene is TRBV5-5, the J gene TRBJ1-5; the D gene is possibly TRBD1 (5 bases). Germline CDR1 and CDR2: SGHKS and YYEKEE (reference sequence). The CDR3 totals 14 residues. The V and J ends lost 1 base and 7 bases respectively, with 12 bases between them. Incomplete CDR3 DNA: TGTGCCAGCAGCTTGAAGGGGCAGGGACAGCCC. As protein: CASSLKGQGQP. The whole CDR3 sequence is CASSLKGQGQPQHF.

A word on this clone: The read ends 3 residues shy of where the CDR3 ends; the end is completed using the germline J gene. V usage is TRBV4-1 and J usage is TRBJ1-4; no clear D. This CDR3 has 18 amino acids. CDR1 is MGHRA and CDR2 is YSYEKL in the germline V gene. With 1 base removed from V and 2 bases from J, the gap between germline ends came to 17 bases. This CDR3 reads CASSQGLYLDSTNEKLFF. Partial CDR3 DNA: TGCGCCAGCAGCCAAGGACTGTATCTAGATTCGACTAATGAAAAA.

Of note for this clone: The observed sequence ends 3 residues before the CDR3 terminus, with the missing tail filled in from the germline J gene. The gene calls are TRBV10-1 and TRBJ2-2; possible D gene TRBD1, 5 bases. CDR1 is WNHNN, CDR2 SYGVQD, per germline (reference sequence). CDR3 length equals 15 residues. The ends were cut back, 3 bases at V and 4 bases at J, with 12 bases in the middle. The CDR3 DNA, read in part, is TGCGCCAGCAGTGATTATGGGGCGGCCACCGGGGAG. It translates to CASSDYGAATGE. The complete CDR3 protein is CASSDYGAATGELFF.

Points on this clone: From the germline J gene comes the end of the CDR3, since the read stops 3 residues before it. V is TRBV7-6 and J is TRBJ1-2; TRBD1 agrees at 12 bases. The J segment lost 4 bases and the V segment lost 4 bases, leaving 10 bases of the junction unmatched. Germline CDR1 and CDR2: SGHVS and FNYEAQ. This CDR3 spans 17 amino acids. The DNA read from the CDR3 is TGTGCCAGCAGCTCGATCCGGGACAGGGGGCCGGGCTATGGC. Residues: CASSSIRDRGPGYG. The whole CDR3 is CASSSIRDRGPGYGYTF.

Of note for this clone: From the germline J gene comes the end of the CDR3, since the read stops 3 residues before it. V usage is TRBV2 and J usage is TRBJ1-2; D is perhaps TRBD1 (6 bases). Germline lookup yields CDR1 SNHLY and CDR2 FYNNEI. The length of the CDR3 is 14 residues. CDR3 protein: CASSVLRGPYDYTF. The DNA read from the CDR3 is TGTGCCAGCAGTGTATTGCGGGGGCCCTACGAC. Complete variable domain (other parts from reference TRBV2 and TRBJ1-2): EPEVTQTPSHQVTQMGQEVILRCVPISNHLYFYWYRQILGQKVEFLVSFYNNEISEKSEIFDDQFSVERPDGSNFTLKIRSTKLEDSAMYFCASSVLRGPYDYTFGSGTRLTVV.

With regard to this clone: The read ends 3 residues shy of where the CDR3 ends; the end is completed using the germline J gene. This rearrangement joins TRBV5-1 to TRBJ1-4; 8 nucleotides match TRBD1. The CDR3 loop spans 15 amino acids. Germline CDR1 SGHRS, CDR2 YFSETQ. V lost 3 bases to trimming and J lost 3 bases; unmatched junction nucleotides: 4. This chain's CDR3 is CASSSTGGSNEKLFF. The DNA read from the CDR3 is TGCGCCAGCAGCTCCACAGGGGGGTCTAATGAAAAA.

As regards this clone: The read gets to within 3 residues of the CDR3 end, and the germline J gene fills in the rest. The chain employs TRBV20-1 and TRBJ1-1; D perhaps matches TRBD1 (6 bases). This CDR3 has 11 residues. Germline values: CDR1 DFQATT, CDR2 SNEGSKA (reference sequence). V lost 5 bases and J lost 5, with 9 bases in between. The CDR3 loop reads CSAPRGTEAFF. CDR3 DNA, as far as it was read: TGCAGTGCTCCTAGGGGGACTGAA.

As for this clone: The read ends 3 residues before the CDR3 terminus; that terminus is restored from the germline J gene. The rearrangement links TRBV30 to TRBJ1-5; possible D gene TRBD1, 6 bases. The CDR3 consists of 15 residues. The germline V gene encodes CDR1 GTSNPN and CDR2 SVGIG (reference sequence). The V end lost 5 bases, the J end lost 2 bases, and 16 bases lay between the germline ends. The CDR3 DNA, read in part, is TGTGCCTGGGCCCCAGGGGAGGGGGGCAATCAGCCC. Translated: CAWAPGEGGNQP. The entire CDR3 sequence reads CAWAPGEGGNQPQHF.

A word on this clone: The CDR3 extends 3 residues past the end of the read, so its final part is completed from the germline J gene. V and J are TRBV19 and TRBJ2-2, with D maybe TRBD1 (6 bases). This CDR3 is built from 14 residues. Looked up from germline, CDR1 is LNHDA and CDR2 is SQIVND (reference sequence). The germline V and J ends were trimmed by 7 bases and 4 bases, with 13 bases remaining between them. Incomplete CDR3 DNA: TGTGCCAGTACCCAGGGACAAACCACCGGGGAG. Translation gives CASTQGQTTGE. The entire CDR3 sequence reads CASTQGQTTGELFF.

The CDR3 here is CASSLGREGQPQYF. Partial CDR3 DNA: TGTGCCAGCAGCTTGGGCAGGGAAGGTCAGCCG. The chain couples TRBV7-2 to TRBJ2-3; tentative D call: TRBD1 (5 bases). The read terminates 3 residues before the CDR3 end, so the remaining end is supplied by the germline J gene. The CDR3 length is 14 residues. CDR1 SGHTA and CDR2 FQGNSA come from the germline V gene. Full variable domain (missing parts from reference TRBV7-2 and TRBJ2-3): GAGVSQSPSNKVTEKGKDVELRCDPISGHTALYWYRQSLGQGLEFLIYFQGNSAPDKSGLPSDRFSAERTGGSVSTLTIQRTQQEDSAVYLCASSLGREGQPQYFGPGTRLTVL.

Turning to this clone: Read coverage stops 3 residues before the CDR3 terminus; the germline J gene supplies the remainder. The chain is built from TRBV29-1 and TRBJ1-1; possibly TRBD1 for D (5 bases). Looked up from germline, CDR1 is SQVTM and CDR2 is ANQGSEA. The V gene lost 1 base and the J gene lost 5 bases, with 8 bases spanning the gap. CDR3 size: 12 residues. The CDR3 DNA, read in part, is TGCAGCGTTGAAGGGAGGGGAACTGAA. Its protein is CSVEGRGTE. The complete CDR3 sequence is CSVEGRGTEAFF.

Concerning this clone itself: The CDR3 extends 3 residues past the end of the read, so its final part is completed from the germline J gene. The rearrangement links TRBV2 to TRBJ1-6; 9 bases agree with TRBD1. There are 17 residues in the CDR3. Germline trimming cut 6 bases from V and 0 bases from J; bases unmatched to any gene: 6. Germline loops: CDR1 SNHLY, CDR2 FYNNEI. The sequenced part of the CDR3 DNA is TGTGCCAGCAGCCCTGGACAGGGGAGCTCCTATAATTCACCC. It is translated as CASSPGQGSSYNSP. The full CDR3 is CASSPGQGSSYNSPLHF.

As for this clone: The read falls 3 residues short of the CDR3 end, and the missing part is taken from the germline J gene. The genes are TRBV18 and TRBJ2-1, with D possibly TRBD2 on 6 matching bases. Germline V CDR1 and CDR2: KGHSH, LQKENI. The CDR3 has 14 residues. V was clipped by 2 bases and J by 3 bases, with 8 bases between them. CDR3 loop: CASSPVAVYNEQFF. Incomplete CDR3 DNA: TGTGCCAGCTCACCAGTAGCGGTCTACAATGAG.

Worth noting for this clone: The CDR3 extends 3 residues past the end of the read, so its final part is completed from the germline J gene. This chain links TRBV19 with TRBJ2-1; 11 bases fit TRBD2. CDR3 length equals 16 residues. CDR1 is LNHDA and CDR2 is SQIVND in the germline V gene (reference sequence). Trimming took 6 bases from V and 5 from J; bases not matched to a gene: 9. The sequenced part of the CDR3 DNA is TGTGCCAGTAGGTATAGCGGGGGGGCCTCTCACAATGAG. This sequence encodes CASRYSGGASHNE. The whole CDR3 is CASRYSGGASHNEQFF.

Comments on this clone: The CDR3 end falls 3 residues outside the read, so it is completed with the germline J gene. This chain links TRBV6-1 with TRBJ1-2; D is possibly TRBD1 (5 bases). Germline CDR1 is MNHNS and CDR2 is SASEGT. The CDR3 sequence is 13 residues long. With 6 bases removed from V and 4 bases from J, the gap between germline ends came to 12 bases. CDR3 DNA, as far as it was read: TGTGCCAGCAGCGAAAGTAGGGGCTATGGC. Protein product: CASSESRGYG. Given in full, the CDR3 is CASSESRGYGYTF.